This entry lists 9 T cell receptor beta chains sequenced from one sample in a study of blood T cell repertoires in COVID-19. Profiling relied on immunoSEQ multiplex PCR, and the TCRdb table lists in-frame clones only, not all of them. The sample includes roughly 570,000 clones, approximately 88% of them seen just once. The material sequenced was peripheral blood. These receptors were collected from a woman in her forties or fifties with COVID-19, enrolled during active disease.

The V and J genes are TRBV6-6 and TRBJ2-7, with D perhaps matching TRBD2 (6 bases). The CDR3 consists of 13 residues. The V gene's germline CDR1 is MNHNY and CDR2 SVGAGI (reference sequence). Trimming stripped 8 bases from V and 3 bases from J, with 14 bases between. Here the CDR3 DNA reads TGTGCCAGCCGGGAGCAGGGAGACTACGAGCAGTACTTC. Amino acid sequence: CASREQGDYEQYF.

V gene TRBV20-1 combines with J gene TRBJ2-7; a weak D match, TRBD2 (6 bases). Per the germline V gene, CDR1 is DFQATT and CDR2 is SNEGSKA (reference sequence). The CDR3 length is 11 residues. V lost 5 bases to trimming and J lost 5 bases, with 10 bases between them. CDR3 in DNA: TGCAGTGCTCCGGGGGTTAACGAGCAGTACTTC. Translated, it gives CSAPGVNEQYF.

V usage is TRBV30 and J usage is TRBJ1-1; D unclear. CDR1 and CDR2 (germline): GTSNPN, SVGIG (reference sequence). With 6 bases removed from V and 3 bases from J, the gap between germline ends came to 11 bases. This CDR3 has 12 amino acids. The CDR3 nucleotides are TGTGCCTGTGGATTTCTCTACACTGAAGCTTTCTTT. Translating gives CACGFLYTEAFF.

The J gene is TRBJ1-4, the V gene TRBV15; 12 bases match TRBD1. The CDR3 length is 16 residues. Germline V gene sequence: CDR1 LNHNV, CDR2 YYDKDF (reference sequence). V was pared by 5 bases and J by 4 bases, with 5 bases of the junction left unmatched. CDR3 residues: CATSLGQGAGNEKLFF. The CDR3 DNA reads TGTGCCACCAGCCTGGGACAGGGGGCGGGTAATGAAAAACTGTTTTTT.

DNA for the CDR3: TGCGCCAGCAGTGAACCCGGGGGAGGCTCTGGAAACACCATATATTTT. It yields the protein CASSEPGGGSGNTIYF. This rearrangement joins TRBV10-1 to TRBJ1-3; D is possibly TRBD1 (5 bases). Germline CDR1 reads WNHNN; CDR2 reads SYGVQD (reference sequence). This CDR3 contains 16 residues. The germline V and J ends were trimmed by 3 bases and 0 bases, with 12 bases remaining between them.

This clone was seen more than once but under ten times. The identical CDR3 is also encoded by other nucleotide sequences in the sample. This chain links TRBV19 with TRBJ1-6; 10 bases line up with TRBD1. CDR1 and CDR2 (germline): LNHDA, SQIVND (reference sequence). With 4 bases clipped from V and 7 bases from J, the junction kept 1 base outside the gene matches. The CDR3 runs 14 residues. The chain's CDR3 is CASSTGQGNSPLHF. Here the CDR3 DNA reads TGTGCCAGTAGTACGGGACAGGGGAATTCACCCCTCCACTTT.

The chain links TRBV5-4 to TRBJ2-2; 8 bases are shared with TRBD1. The ends lost 2 bases at V and 5 bases at J; junction bases unmatched: 8. This CDR3 comprises 16 residues. CDR1 and CDR2 from the germline V gene are SGHNT and YYREEE (reference sequence). CDR3 residues: CASSLGWTGRTGELFF. The CDR3 DNA is TGTGCCAGCAGCTTAGGCTGGACAGGGAGGACCGGGGAGCTGTTTTTT.

The chain combines TRBV6-1 with TRBJ1-4; D gene unclear. The CDR3 is 16 amino acids. CDR1 is MNHNS and CDR2 is SASEGT in the germline V gene. Trimming took off 3 bases at V and 8 bases at J, with 19 bases between the two ends. CDR3 nucleotides: TGTGCCAGCAGTGATGGGTTTACCCGGGCGGGAGAAAAACTGTTTTTT. It translates to CASSDGFTRAGEKLFF.

This chain uses TRBV6-6 with TRBJ2-7; D remains ambiguous. The germline CDR1 and CDR2 sequences are MNHNY and SVGAGI (reference sequence). The germline V and J ends were trimmed by 0 bases and 8 bases, with 11 bases remaining between them. CDR3 size: 13 residues. The CDR3, as DNA: TGTGCCAGCAGTTACTCGTCAGGCGACAAGCAGTACTTC. Residues: CASSYSSGDKQYF.